This T cell receptor beta chain was found in a study of blood T cell repertoires in COVID-19. Study background: Sites in the United States, Italy and Spain provided acute and convalescent COVID-19 samples. T cells, B-cell-depleted T cells, or PBMCs provided the cDNA or gDNA that served as material.

Per the study methods: Amplification of reference gene primers provided the estimated nucleated cell counts. Libraries were prepared by immunoSEQ multiplex PCR; TCRdb keeps only in-frame clonotypes and omits some of them. That table is the source of V, J and clone size, and D and trimming were worked out from the DNA. The sample contains around 450,000 clones, roughly 90% of which appear only once. In germline, CDR1 is ENHRY, CDR2 SYGVKD. V was clipped by 8 bases and J by 2 bases; unmatched bases: 5. The CDR3 is 13 residues long. This chain connects TRBV10-3 to TRBJ1-2; TRBD1 matches at 7 bases. The receptor comes from a young woman with acute or convalescent COVID-19. The sample consisted of peripheral blood. The CDR3 protein is CAIQDRVNYGYTF. CDR3 DNA sequence: TGTGCCATCCAAGACAGGGTGAACTATGGCTACACCTTC.